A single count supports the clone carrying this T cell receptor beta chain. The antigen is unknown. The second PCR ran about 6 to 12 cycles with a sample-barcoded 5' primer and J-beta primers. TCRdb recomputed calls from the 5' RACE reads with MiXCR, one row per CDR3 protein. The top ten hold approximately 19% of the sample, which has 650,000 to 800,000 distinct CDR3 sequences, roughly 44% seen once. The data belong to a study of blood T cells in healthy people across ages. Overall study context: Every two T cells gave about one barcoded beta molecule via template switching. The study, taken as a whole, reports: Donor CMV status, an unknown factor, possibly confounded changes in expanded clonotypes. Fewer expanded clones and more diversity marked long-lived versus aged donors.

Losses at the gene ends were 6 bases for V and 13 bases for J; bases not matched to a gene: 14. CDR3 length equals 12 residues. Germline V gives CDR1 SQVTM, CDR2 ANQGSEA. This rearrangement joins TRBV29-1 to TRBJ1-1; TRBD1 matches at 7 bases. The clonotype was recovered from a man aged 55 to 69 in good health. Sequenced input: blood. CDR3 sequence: CSVSGGEANGFF. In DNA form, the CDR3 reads TGCAGCGTGTCAGGGGGAGAAGCCAATGGTTTCTTT.